Sequencing of this TCR beta chain was carried out in a study of T-cell reconstitution after alpha-beta-depleted transplantation in children. Unique molecular identifiers featured in how the TCRbeta library was prepared. TCRdb recomputed calls from the PCR reads with MiXCR, one row per CDR3 protein. The sample contains approximately 390,000 distinct CDR3 sequences, roughly 11% of which appear only once. There are many counts of this clonotype. This CDR3 has 15 residues. The germline V gene has CDR1 MGHRA and CDR2 YSYEKL. V was pared by 0 bases and J by 3 bases, with 2 bases of the junction left unmatched.

The sample here was PBMCs from the stem cell graft donor, taken from the stem cell graft. The rearrangement joins TRBV4-1 to TRBJ1-2; the match to TRBD1 covers 9 bases. This TCR was sampled from a human donor who donated a stem cell graft to a child with acute myeloid leukemia. The CDR3 is CASSQDGTGYYGYTF. DNA for the CDR3: TGCGCCAGCAGCCAAGATGGGACAGGGTACTATGGCTACACCTTC.